This T cell receptor beta chain was sequenced during a study of cytomegalovirus exposure and HLA in healthy donors. Whole-study results and caveats: CMV serostatus was the only immune exposure information that was available.

Points on this clone: Its antigen is not known.

The PCR made use of 60 Vbeta and 13 Jbeta primers. Some clones are missing from TCRdb's copy, which holds only in-frame ones; the method was immunoSEQ multiplex PCR. The repertoire has about 140,000 clones, around 10% of them found once; the top ten carry 1.5% to 2%. CDR1 is MDHEN and CDR2 is SYDVKM in the germline V gene. The CDR3 length is 15 residues. V lost 3 bases, J lost 2 bases, and 4 bases stayed unmatched. Sequencing was performed on PBMCs. The chain carries TRBV28 and TRBJ2-3; TRBD2 agrees at 8 bases. The TCR sequence derives from a male donor in good health and CMV-seronegative. The CDR3 nucleotides read TGTGCCAGCAGTTTCCAACTAGCGGTCACAGATACGCAGTATTTT. The encoded protein is CASSFQLAVTDTQYF.